This T cell receptor (beta chain) was identified during a study of cytomegalovirus exposure and HLA in healthy donors (dated by TCRdb to 2015 to 2018). At the level of the whole study: According to an earlier analysis of 550 to 700 of the donors, some 180 million T cells yielded 117 million unique TCR beta sequences and about 300 Gb of sequence data. About 300 gigabases of sequencing data and tens of millions of unique TCR sequences were included in an early release covering over 600 HLA-typed donors. Of the roughly 420 genotyped donors, roughly 80% were placed in the genetic ancestry cluster associated with self-reported Caucasian donors. The aim of the study was to test whether cataloging public T cell receptors could identify signatures of past pathogen exposure. The T cell repertoires of under 750 subjects were profiled by immunosequencing and related to cytomegalovirus serostatus. Besides the first cohort of some 670 subjects, a separate validation cohort made up of about 120 different subjects was used. The study combined high-throughput TCR immunosequencing, statistical association of individual TCRs with disease status, and machine learning to predict cytomegalovirus infection status. A later analysis re-analyzed previously published TCR beta repertoires from 600 to 850 donors and added high-resolution HLA genotyping to study TCR occurrence patterns. The later analysis used no new phenotypic data to find candidate immune exposures, relying instead on TCR beta sequences and their occurrence across donors. In an earlier analysis of 500 to 650 of the donors, high-throughput TCR beta sequencing was used to judge whether each TCR beta V gene segment behaved as functional or pseudogenic. Donor age, sex, ethnicity and CMV serostatus were collected together with the repertoire data. A later genetic analysis took genome-wide SNP genotypes for about three fifths of the 666 donors and used that subset as a discovery cohort. All discovery cohort repertoires had been generated using a single sequencing platform. HLA typing included class I and class II loci at four-digit resolution. The number of donors typed differed by locus, with about 629-640 for A, B, C, DRB1 and DQB1, 522 for DQA1, 600 to 610 for DPA1, and some 440 for DPB1. A few DR-DQ haplotypes were treated as single units for association and clustering because of strong linkage in the cohort. Among roughly 370 genotyped donors of the cohort, an average of approximately 230,000 unique TCR beta nucleotide sequences were sequenced per donor, roughly 20% of them non-productive.

Library preparation used the immunoSEQ multiplex PCR assay. For the multiplex PCR, a mixture combining 60 forward primers for TCR Vbeta segments and 13 reverse primers for TCR Jbeta segments was used. The CDR3 region of rearranged TCR beta genes was amplified from genomic DNA by a multiplex PCR assay. Amplified TCR beta libraries were sequenced as 87-base-pair reads on the Illumina HiSeq System. Under the source paper's analysis protocol: A later analysis counted 75 million to 100 million unique TCR beta chains across the 666 repertoires, and around 9.9 million of these chains were shared by at least two donors. Raw reads were error-corrected and collapsed into unique sequences by a nearest-neighbor algorithm in which closely related sequences were merged to remove PCR and sequencing errors. Alignment of CDR3 sequences to IMGT reference sequences was used to assign V, D and J gene segments. For a sequence to be retained, at least a six-nucleotide match to both a V gene segment and a J gene segment was required. Rearrangements were classified as productive when the CDR3 lacked stop codons and remained in frame with V and J, and all other rearrangements were classified as non-productive. CDR3 was defined by IMGT convention, running from the second conserved V-encoded cysteine to the conserved J-encoded phenylalanine. Sequences without an unambiguous match to a single V gene segment were excluded from the earlier analysis of 450 to 750 of the donors. In an earlier analysis of approximately 610 of the donors, V segments were called functional above 56.7% productive rearrangements and were called segregating when the between-donor standard deviation exceeded 5%. A statistical classification framework was built for diagnosing cytomegalovirus status from the catalog of TCR beta chain sequences. In a later analysis, V and J genes were assigned by comparing TCR nucleotide sequences against IMGT/GENE-DB human TR gene sequences. Using the TCRdist pipeline, a later analysis assigned CDR3 sequences along with most-parsimonious VDJ recombination scenarios. In a later analysis, each TCR beta chain was defined by its CDR3 amino acid sequence together with its V-gene family, and reads without a unique V-gene family were excluded. A later analysis removed several hundred highly shared, low-generation-probability nucleotide sequences to deal with suspected cross-contamination and a sequencing artifact. In a later analysis, a clonal expansion index was calculated for each public chain from normalized within-repertoire ranks of inferred template counts. In a later analysis, generation probabilities were computed using a VDJ recombination model fitted to out-of-frame rearrangements, and the results were checked against IGoR. In a later analysis, TCR-TCR, TCR-HLA and TCR-CMV co-occurrence was scored with hypergeometric tests, and a repertoire-size bias correction was applied to TCR pairs. A later analysis estimated false discovery rates by permuting HLA or CMV assignments 20 times. In a later analysis, co-occurring TCRs were grouped with DBSCAN, and TCRdist sequence similarity was added when clustering was performed within HLA-allele-positive subsets. For co-occurrence clustering, repertoires with fewer than 30,000 or more than 120,000 public chains were excluded, along with five or six repertoires with anomalous nucleotide sharing. TCRdb re-hosts the immuneACCESS table, in-frame sequences only. Its copies lack some clones; in the studies checked, an unresolved V gene accounts for under half of them, and the cause for the rest is not known. V and J calls and clone size follow that table, whereas D and trimming were derived from the DNA. This sample's table has entries for 50,000 to 70,000 clones. The ten largest clonotypes hold 3.6% of the sample.

To note about this clone: The specificity of this receptor is unknown.

V and J lose 6 bases and 3 bases, and a span of 14 bases separates them. Including the terminal cysteine and phenylalanine, the CDR3 comprises 14 residues. The only DNA kept is the CDR3, 42 bases in frame from the first base. CDR1 and CDR2 are drawn from the germline V gene: MNHEY, SVGAGI. What the work shows at the level of the full study, not this receptor alone: Three of the identified cytomegalovirus-associated TCR beta chains were confirmed in vitro to be specific for cytomegalovirus antigens. Immune exposure information for the cohort was limited to CMV serostatus. Most TCR sequences were observed very rarely across donors, whereas some public TCRs were present in many individuals. A later analysis found that TCR association rates varied across HLA loci, with DRB1 alleles showing the most associated TCRs and HLA-C alleles the fewest. The 87-base-pair reads could not distinguish some IMGT-functional V segments, including TRBV6-2 and TRBV6-3, so those segments were excluded. Most CMV-associated TCR beta chains appeared to be HLA-restricted in a later analysis, and the HLA associations seemed to be driven largely by CMV exposure. Compared with equally common non-associated chains, HLA-associated TCR beta chains in a later analysis were more clonally expanded and had lower generation probabilities. At a false discovery rate of 0.05, a later analysis linked about 16,000 TCR beta sequences to specific HLA alleles. The authors suggested that the approach could potentially be extended to other disease states and immunological phenotypes. Sequencing depth was assumed to be roughly uniform across donors in the presence/absence analyses, though that assumption may not hold. Linkage disequilibrium might explain the correlated functional status among segregating V segments, but an unknown experimental factor could not be excluded. In a later analysis, several top co-occurrence clusters were reported to appear linked to parvovirus B19, influenza, CMV and Epstein-Barr virus. A further reported finding was that TCR beta sequences accurately predicted the HLA-A and HLA-B alleles for most subjects in the first cohort. An association between a missense DCLRE1C variant and V-gene and J-gene trimming of TCR beta chains was found in a later genetic analysis and replicated in an independent cohort. The classifier was reported to diagnose cytomegalovirus status with high specificity and sensitivity in both the original and validation cohorts. A cluster of highly shared sequence variants was judged likely to be a technical artifact of the sequencing pipeline. Compared with the approximately 600-donor mean, donors in an Asian-associated ancestry cluster had fewer N-insertions in productive TCRs, according to a later genetic analysis. In an earlier analysis of more than 500 of the donors, most TCR beta V segments appeared in productive rearrangements about 87% or about 30% of the time, broadly matching IMGT annotations. The cohort was sequenced for TCR beta chains only, and without alpha or paired-chain data the features that could be detected were limited. Because some donors lacked HLA typing at each locus, the association tests relied only on the typed subset. The earlier analysis of almost 600 of the donors excluded some 15 rarely observed V segments, including chromosome 9 orphons, because counts were too low. A total of fewer than 200 TCR beta chains were listed by the study as associated with cytomegalovirus. When HLA alleles, especially DR and DQ, strongly co-occurred, TCR associations were difficult to assign to individual alleles.

In total, 500 to 700 healthy bone marrow donors made up the cohort. At the time of sampling, all cohort members were nominally healthy, though unrecorded immune exposures were likely present. The donor tested CMV seronegative, placing the donor among the 350 to 400 seronegative members of the cohort. A peripheral blood sample was provided by each donor, and peripheral blood mononuclear cells were used for TCR beta sequencing. Genomic DNA was extracted from the blood cell samples with the Qiagen DNeasy Blood Extraction Kit. Recombination connected TRBV6-5 to TRBJ1-1; the D gene is unclear. The sequenced material came from PBMCs. The receptor comes from a woman aged 18-29 years in good health and CMV-seronegative. Here is the DNA: TGTGCCAGCAGGATGATGTCAGAGGACACTGAAGCTTTCTTT. It translates as CASRMMSEDTEAFF.